Listed below are T cell receptor beta chains from one sample, sequenced in a study of cytomegalovirus exposure and HLA in healthy donors. Generated by immunoSEQ multiplex PCR, the TCRdb table keeps only in-frame clones and is missing some. This table holds about 160,000 clones, about 85% found once. Material: PBMCs. The receptors stem from a man aged 25-45 years in good health and CMV-seropositive. CDR3s include the opening cysteine and the closing phenylalanine or tryptophan. A D gene is named only where the DNA matches it firmly. The size field is filled for only some rows; it gives once, few, many or a size class.

V: TRBV4-3; D: NA; size: NA; J: TRBJ2-7; DNA: TGCGCCAGCAGCCAACGGACAGGGAGGGTATACGAGCAGTACTTC; CDR3: CASSQRTGRVYEQYF
V: TRBV4-3; D: NA; size: NA; J: TRBJ2-1; DNA: TGCGCCAGCAGCCAAGCCACCAGCTCCTACAATGAGCAGTTCTTC; CDR3: CASSQATSSYNEQFF
V: TRBV5-1; D: NA; size: NA; J: TRBJ2-5; DNA: TGCGCCAGCAGCTTGACGGGGGACTACCAAGAGACCCAGTACTTC; CDR3: CASSLTGDYQETQYF
V: TRBV9; D: TRBD2; size: NA; J: TRBJ2-5; DNA: TGTGCCAGCAGCCCCCGACTAGCGGGGGGTCAAGAGACCCAGTACTTC; CDR3: CASSPRLAGGQETQYF
V: TRBV7-6; D: NA; size: once; J: TRBJ2-7; DNA: TGTGCCAGCAGCAAAGGACGGGGCTCCTACGAGCAGTACTTC; CDR3: CASSKGRGSYEQYF
V: TRBV7-8; D: TRBD2; size: NA; J: TRBJ2-3; DNA: TGTGCCAGCAGCTTACCCGGGACTAGCGGGTTCGAAGATACGCAGTATTTT; CDR3: CASSLPGTSGFEDTQYF
V: TRBV4-2; D: NA; size: NA; J: TRBJ2-3; DNA: TGTGCCAGCAGCCAAGATCAAGAGGATACGCAGTATTTT; CDR3: CASSQDQEDTQYF
V: TRBV7-2; D: TRBD2; size: NA; J: TRBJ2-1; DNA: TGTGCCAGCAGCCCGAGCGGGAGCTCCTACAATGAGCAGTTCTTC; CDR3: CASSPSGSSYNEQFF
V: TRBV7-9; D: TRBD1; size: NA; J: TRBJ2-7; DNA: TGTGCCAGCAGCCACCCCGGGACAGGCGTTCACGAGCAGTACTTC; CDR3: CASSHPGTGVHEQYF
V: TRBV5-1; D: TRBD1; size: NA; J: TRBJ1-2; DNA: TGCGCCAGCAGCTTTGGAGGGGGCGCCTATGGCTACACCTTC; CDR3: CASSFGGGAYGYTF
V: TRBV18; D: TRBD2; size: NA; J: TRBJ2-1; DNA: TGTGCCAGCTCAGCCGGACTAGCGGGAAGCAATGAGCAGTTCTTC; CDR3: CASSAGLAGSNEQFF
V: TRBV30; D: TRBD1; size: few; J: TRBJ1-5; DNA: TGTGCCTGGAGTGTACTGACAGGGGGTCAGCCCCAGCATTTT; CDR3: CAWSVLTGGQPQHF
V: TRBV30; D: TRBD1; size: NA; J: TRBJ2-7; DNA: TGTGCCTGGAGTTCCTCGCGGACAGGGCGACCCTACGAGCAGTACTTC; CDR3: CAWSSSRTGRPYEQYF
V: TRBV28; D: NA; size: NA; J: TRBJ2-3; DNA: TGTGCCAGCAGCCCCCTTGGCGGCTCCACTAGCACAGATACGCAGTATTTT; CDR3: CASSPLGGSTSTDTQYF
V: TRBV19; D: NA; size: NA; J: TRBJ1-2; DNA: TGTGCCAGTACCGAACAGGGAGTCTATGGCTACACCTTC; CDR3: CASTEQGVYGYTF
V: TRBV19; D: NA; size: NA; J: TRBJ1-1; DNA: TGTGCCAGTAGTGAAACAGGGATGAACACTGAAGCTTTCTTT; CDR3: CASSETGMNTEAFF
V: TRBV4-3; D: TRBD1; size: NA; J: TRBJ1-5; DNA: TGCGCCAGCAGCCAAGCCTACAGGGGATTTCAGCCCCAGCATTTT; CDR3: CASSQAYRGFQPQHF
V: TRBV5-4; D: NA; size: NA; J: TRBJ1-1; DNA: TGTGCCAGCAGCTTGGAATTTCGTCGTACGGTGAACACTGAAGCTTTCTTT; CDR3: CASSLEFRRTVNTEAFF
V: TRBV25-1; D: NA; size: NA; J: TRBJ2-1; DNA: TGTGCCAGCAGTGAATGGAGGACCCTGCTCTACAATGAGCAGTTCTTC; CDR3: CASSEWRTLLYNEQFF
V: TRBV30; D: TRBD1; size: NA; J: TRBJ2-7; DNA: TGTGCCTGTATCCGGGACAGTGCCTACGAGCAGTACTTC; CDR3: CACIRDSAYEQYF
V: TRBV10-1; D: TRBD1; size: NA; J: TRBJ1-1; DNA: TGCGCCAGCAGTGAGTCGAAGGGGGCTGGCACTGAAGCTTTCTTT; CDR3: CASSESKGAGTEAFF
V: TRBV14; D: NA; size: NA; J: TRBJ2-5; DNA: TGTGCCAGCAGCCCCCGGACAGTGCAAGAGACCCAGTACTTC; CDR3: CASSPRTVQETQYF
V: TRBV2; D: NA; size: NA; J: TRBJ2-7; DNA: TGTGCCAGCAGTCGTGTCTTCTACGAGCAGTACTTC; CDR3: CASSRVFYEQYF
V: TRBV7-2; D: NA; size: NA; J: TRBJ1-1; DNA: TGTGCCAGCAGCTTGGTAACAGGGATAGGAGCTTTCTTT; CDR3: CASSLVTGIGAFF
V: TRBV5-1; D: TRBD1; size: few; J: TRBJ2-7; DNA: TGCGCCAGCAGCTTAGGGACAGGGGGCTACGAGCAGTACTTC; CDR3: CASSLGTGGYEQYF
V: TRBV10-3; D: NA; size: NA; J: TRBJ1-2; DNA: TGTGCCATCAGGCCTACAGGGCATAACTATGGCTACACCTTC; CDR3: CAIRPTGHNYGYTF
V: TRBV25-1; D: NA; size: NA; J: TRBJ1-2; DNA: TGTGCCAGCAGTTCAAGGTCAGGGTCTCGGCGGTATGGCTACACCTTC; CDR3: CASSSRSGSRRYGYTF
V: TRBV6-1; D: NA; size: NA; J: TRBJ1-1; DNA: TGTGCCAGCAGTGAAATGAGGTTTCAAATGAGGGCTTTCTTT; CDR3: CASSEMRFQMRAFF
V: TRBV11-2; D: NA; size: NA; J: TRBJ1-6; DNA: TGTGCCAGCAGCTTAGAAGGGGCAGTGAGTTCACCCCTCCACTTT; CDR3: CASSLEGAVSSPLHF
V: TRBV11-2; D: TRBD2; size: NA; J: TRBJ2-7; DNA: TGTGCCAGCAGGAGTAGCGGGGCCTTCTCCTACGAGCAGTACTTC; CDR3: CASRSSGAFSYEQYF
V: TRBV12-5; D: NA; size: NA; J: TRBJ1-1; DNA: TGTGCTAGTGGTCTATACCGGGATCCCCATCCGTCTGAAGCTTTCTTT; CDR3: CASGLYRDPHPSEAFF
V: TRBV7-3; D: TRBD1; size: NA; J: TRBJ2-6; DNA: TGTGCCAGCAGCTGGGACAGGGGCTCTGGGGCCAACGTCCTGACTTTC; CDR3: CASSWDRGSGANVLTF
V: TRBV6-1; D: NA; size: NA; J: TRBJ1-5; DNA: TGTGCCAGCAGTGTGGCAGGGTGGGGGGATAGCAATCAGCCCCAGCATTTT; CDR3: CASSVAGWGDSNQPQHF
V: TRBV19; D: TRBD1; size: NA; J: TRBJ2-7; DNA: TGTGCCAGTAGCACCGGGACAGGCTCCTACGAGCAGTACTTC; CDR3: CASSTGTGSYEQYF
V: TRBV10-3; D: TRBD1; size: NA; J: TRBJ1-2; DNA: TGTGCCATCGATCGTGGACAGGGCGACTATGGCTACACCTTC; CDR3: CAIDRGQGDYGYTF
V: TRBV9; D: NA; size: NA; J: TRBJ2-3; DNA: TGTGCCAGCAGCGTAGGGAGAAACACAGATACGCAGTATTTT; CDR3: CASSVGRNTDTQYF
V: TRBV7-8; D: NA; size: NA; J: TRBJ1-1; DNA: TGTGCCAGCAGCTTAGTAGGGATTCGGCGGGAGAACACTGAAGCTTTCTTT; CDR3: CASSLVGIRRENTEAFF
V: TRBV19; D: NA; size: NA; J: TRBJ1-2; DNA: TGTGCCAGTAGTTCTCCCGGAGGCAGCTATGGCTACACCTTC; CDR3: CASSSPGGSYGYTF
V: TRBV7-9; D: TRBD2; size: once; J: TRBJ2-3; DNA: TGTGCCAGCAGCTCTCAACTAGCGGGCCTCGTGGATACGCAGTATTTT; CDR3: CASSSQLAGLVDTQYF
V: TRBV7-6; D: NA; size: NA; J: TRBJ1-4; DNA: TGTGCCAGCAGCTTAGCCCCACCGGCAACTAATGAAAAACTGTTTTTT; CDR3: CASSLAPPATNEKLFF
V: TRBV18; D: NA; size: NA; J: TRBJ1-2; DNA: TGTGCCAGCTCACTTAGGAGGGGACTTGAGAGCTCCCGTGAACCTTACTATGGCTACACCTTC; CDR3: CASSLRRGLESSREPYYGYTF
V: TRBV21-1; D: NA; size: NA; J: TRBJ2-7; DNA: NA; CDR3: CASSSGGVAGGSYEQYF
V: TRBV13; D: TRBD1; size: NA; J: TRBJ1-6; DNA: TGTGCCAGCAGCCCAGGACAGGGCTCCTATAATTCACCCCTCCACTTT; CDR3: CASSPGQGSYNSPLHF
V: TRBV13; D: NA; size: NA; J: TRBJ2-3; DNA: TGTGCCAGCAGCCGAGACGGACTTCGTACGCAGTATTTT; CDR3: CASSRDGLRTQYF
V: TRBV5-1; D: TRBD1; size: NA; J: TRBJ2-7; DNA: TGCGCCAGCAGCCAGACAGGGTACCACGAGCAGTACTTC; CDR3: CASSQTGYHEQYF
V: TRBV5-4; D: NA; size: NA; J: TRBJ1-1; DNA: TGTGCCAGCAGCTTGGTCAGGGGGAACACTGAAGCTTTCTTT; CDR3: CASSLVRGNTEAFF
V: TRBV2; D: NA; size: NA; J: TRBJ2-7; DNA: TGTGCCAGCAGTGTGGGCAGACCCTACGAGCAGTACTTC; CDR3: CASSVGRPYEQYF
V: TRBV6-5; D: TRBD1; size: few; J: TRBJ2-1; DNA: TGTGCCAGCAGACGACAGGGTACGGGCAATGAGCAGTTCTTC; CDR3: CASRRQGTGNEQFF
V: TRBV21-1; D: NA; size: NA; J: TRBJ1-5; DNA: TGTGCCAGCAGCCGACAGGGAGGCAATCAGCCCCAGCATTTT; CDR3: CASSRQGGNQPQHF
V: TRBV11-2; D: TRBD2; size: NA; J: TRBJ2-3; DNA: TGTGCCAGCACTCCACTCCCGGGACTAGCGGGGGAACGCACAGATACGCAGTATTTT; CDR3: CASTPLPGLAGERTDTQYF
V: TRBV5-1; D: TRBD1; size: NA; J: TRBJ2-5; DNA: TGCGCCAGCAGCTCCGCCGGGACAGGGGCTGGAGAGACCCAGTACTTC; CDR3: CASSSAGTGAGETQYF
V: TRBV7-6; D: TRBD1; size: NA; J: TRBJ2-1; DNA: TGTGCCAGCAGGGAAGGGACAGGGGGCAATGAGCAGTTCTTC; CDR3: CASREGTGGNEQFF
V: TRBV18; D: NA; size: NA; J: TRBJ1-6; DNA: TGTGCCAGCTCACCCCCGGACAGTTTACATAATTCACCCCTCCACTTT; CDR3: CASSPPDSLHNSPLHF